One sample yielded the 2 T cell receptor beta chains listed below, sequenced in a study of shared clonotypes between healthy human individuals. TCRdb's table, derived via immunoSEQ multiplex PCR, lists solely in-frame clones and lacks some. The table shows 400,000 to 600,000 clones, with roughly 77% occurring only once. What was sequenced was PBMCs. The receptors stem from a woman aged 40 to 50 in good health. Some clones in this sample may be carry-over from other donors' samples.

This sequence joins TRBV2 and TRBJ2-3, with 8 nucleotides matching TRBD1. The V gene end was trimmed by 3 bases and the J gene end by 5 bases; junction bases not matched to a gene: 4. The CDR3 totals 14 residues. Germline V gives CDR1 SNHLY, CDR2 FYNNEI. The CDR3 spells CASSDRDRGDTQYF. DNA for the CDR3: TGTGCCAGCAGTGACCGTGACAGGGGAGATACGCAGTATTTT.

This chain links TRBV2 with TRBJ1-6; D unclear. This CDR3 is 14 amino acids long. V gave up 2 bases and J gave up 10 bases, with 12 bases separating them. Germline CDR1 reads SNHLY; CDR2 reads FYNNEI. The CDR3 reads CASSEWLKDSPLHF. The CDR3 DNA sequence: TGTGCCAGCAGTGAATGGTTGAAAGACTCACCCCTCCACTTT. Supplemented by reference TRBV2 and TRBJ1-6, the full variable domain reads EPEVTQTPSHQVTQMGQEVILRCVPISNHLYFYWYRQILGQKVEFLVSFYNNEISEKSEIFDDQFSVERPDGSNFTLKIRSTKLEDSAMYFCASSEWLKDSPLHFGNGTRLTVT.